One and the same sample provided the 27 T cell receptor beta chains below, sequenced in a study of shared clonotypes between healthy human individuals. TCRdb's copy holds only in-frame clones and misses some; the assay was immunoSEQ multiplex PCR. The data show more than 400,000 clones, approximately 95% seen once. Material: naive CD4+ T cells sorted from blood. Subset reported: CD45RA+ positively selected. Receptors originate from a woman in her 30s in good health.

V and J are TRBV15 and TRBJ1-5, with D possibly TRBD1 on 6 matching bases. The CDR3 runs to 20 residues. Germline CDR1 reads LNHNV; CDR2 reads YYDKDF (reference sequence). V lost 0 bases, J lost 0 bases, and 21 bases lay in between. The CDR3 loop is CATSRDGWGRRHYSNQPQHF. CDR3 bases: TGTGCCACCAGCAGAGATGGTTGGGGGCGACGGCATTATAGCAATCAGCCCCAGCATTTT.

The chain joins TRBV28 to TRBJ2-2; TRBD2 is a possible D gene (6 bases). Germline CDR1 reads MDHEN; CDR2 reads SYDVKM. Trimming removed 8 bases at V and 3 bases at J, with 13 bases between. This CDR3 is built from 14 residues. Here the CDR3 reads CASLPGLYTGELFF. The CDR3 region has the DNA TGTGCCAGCCTACCGGGACTCTACACCGGGGAGCTGTTTTTT.

The V gene is TRBV28, the J gene TRBJ1-6; TRBD1 matches 8 bases. With V trimmed by 6 bases and J by 7 bases, 2 bases remained unmatched. This CDR3 has 13 residues. Germline V lookup: CDR1 MDHEN, CDR2 SYDVKM. CDR3 sequence reads: CASRDRANSPLHF. The DNA of the CDR3 is TGTGCCAGCAGGGACAGGGCCAATTCACCCCTCCACTTT.

This clone was picked up one time. This rearrangement joins TRBV11-2 to TRBJ2-3; D is possibly TRBD2 (6 bases). The CDR3 has 17 residues. Trimming took 5 bases from V and 0 from J, leaving 18 bases between them. Looked up from germline, CDR1 is SGHAT and CDR2 is FQNNGV. Written as DNA, the CDR3 is TGTGCCAGCAGCCCCATCCGGACGGGAGCAAGCACAGATACGCAGTATTTT. Its protein is CASSPIRTGASTDTQYF.

This clone was recorded only once. The rearrangement joins TRBV2 to TRBJ2-7; D might be TRBD1 (6 bases). The CDR3 contains 14 residues. The germline V and J ends were trimmed by 4 bases and 0 bases, with 10 bases remaining between them. Germline CDR1 SNHLY, CDR2 FYNNEI. CDR3 protein: CASSVGTISYEQYF. The CDR3 nucleotides read TGTGCCAGCAGTGTAGGGACAATCTCCTACGAGCAGTACTTC.

The CDR3: CASSPLISTDTQYF. The CDR3 nucleotides read TGCGCCAGCAGCCCGCTTATAAGCACAGATACGCAGTATTTT. The J gene is TRBJ2-3, the V gene TRBV5-1; no reliable D call. This CDR3 comprises 14 residues. Germline loops: CDR1 SGHRS, CDR2 YFSETQ. V lost 4 bases and J lost 0, with 9 bases in between.

The chain employs TRBV6-1 and TRBJ1-2; a possible D gene is TRBD1 (5 bases). Germline-derived CDR1 and CDR2 are MNHNS and SASEGT. Trimming stripped 4 bases from V and 6 bases from J, with 15 bases between. CDR3 size: 14 residues. The DNA for the CDR3 is TGTGCCAGCAGTGGCGACAGTAGAATCCATGGCTACACCTTC. Amino acids: CASSGDSRIHGYTF.

The chain is built from TRBV5-1 and TRBJ2-5, with D perhaps TRBD1 (6 bases). From germline, CDR1 is SGHRS and CDR2 YFSETQ. CDR3 length: 15 residues. Trimming took 4 bases from V and 5 from J, leaving 18 bases between them. The CDR3 DNA sequence: TGCGCCAGCAGCGTGTATCAGGGGACCGTCGAGACCCAGTACTTC. It translates to CASSVYQGTVETQYF.

The chain is built from TRBV19 and TRBJ1-2; no reliable D call. The length of the CDR3 is 14 residues. In germline, CDR1 is LNHDA, CDR2 SQIVND (reference sequence). V gave up 2 bases and J gave up 4 bases, with 11 bases separating them. CDR3 region: CASSIPREIYGYTF. The CDR3 coding sequence is TGTGCCAGTAGTATACCCCGAGAAATCTATGGCTACACCTTC.

The V gene is TRBV6-9, the J gene TRBJ2-5; unclear D gene. The end of the DNA fits TRBJ2-7 better, so the J call may be wrong. This CDR3 contains 15 residues. Germline V CDR1 and CDR2: MNHGY, SVAAGI. CDR3 residues: CASSFLADSSYEQYF. CDR3 coding DNA: TGTGCCAGCAGTTTTCTGGCGGATAGCTCCTACGAGCAGTACTTC.

The chain joins TRBV30 to TRBJ2-2; D not certain. The CDR3 has 14 residues. The germline V and J ends were trimmed by 6 bases and 0 bases, with 11 bases remaining between them. Germline V gene sequence: CDR1 GTSNPN, CDR2 SVGIG (reference sequence). This CDR3 reads CACPPGSNTGELFF. The CDR3 coding sequence is TGTGCCTGCCCACCGGGTTCGAACACCGGGGAGCTGTTTTTT.

This rearrangement joins TRBV7-3 to TRBJ1-6; D call uncertain. Germline CDR1 and CDR2: SGHTA and FQGTGA. There are 12 residues in the CDR3. Trimming stripped 7 bases from V and 10 bases from J, with 11 bases between. The CDR3 here is CASKVVRSPLHF. CDR3 DNA: TGTGCCAGCAAAGTGGTGCGATCACCCCTCCACTTT.

The CDR3 region has the DNA TGCGCCAGCAGCTTGCCAGCAGGATACAATGAGCAGTTCTTC. Its protein is CASSLPAGYNEQFF. The genes are TRBV5-1 and TRBJ2-1, with no clear D. Germline V CDR1 and CDR2: SGHRS, YFSETQ. V lost 1 base to trimming and J lost 4 bases, with 9 bases between them. The length of the CDR3 is 14 residues.

The V gene is TRBV7-2, the J gene TRBJ2-7; TRBD1 matches at 9 bases. The trim removed 5 bases at V and 5 bases at J, leaving 13 bases unmatched. From germline, CDR1 is SGHTA and CDR2 FQGNSA. The length of the CDR3 is 16 residues. The CDR3 here is CASSRNMGQGKNEQYF. CDR3 DNA: TGTGCCAGCAGCCGAAACATGGGACAGGGTAAGAACGAGCAGTACTTC.

V and J are TRBV6-5 and TRBJ1-5, with D possibly matching TRBD1 (5 bases). This CDR3 comprises 14 residues. Germline lookup yields CDR1 MNHEY and CDR2 SVGAGI. V lost 2 bases and J 3 bases, leaving 8 bases between the germline ends. The CDR3 DNA reads as TGTGCCAGCAGTTACGCAGGGCCCAATCAGCCCCAGCATTTT. It translates to CASSYAGPNQPQHF.

The rearrangement joins TRBV6-6 to TRBJ1-1; D not resolved. The germline gives CDR1 MNHNY, CDR2 SVGAGI (reference sequence). V shed 6 bases and J shed 3 bases, with 14 bases lying between them. The CDR3 is 14 residues long. DNA for the CDR3: TGTGCCAGCAGCGACCGGGCCCTTTACACTGAAGCTTTCTTT. Translating it yields CASSDRALYTEAFF.

The genes are TRBV27 and TRBJ1-1, with D tentatively TRBD1 (5 bases). This CDR3 is 14 amino acids long. Germline V CDR1 and CDR2: MNHEY, SMNVEV (reference sequence). The germline V and J ends were trimmed by 4 bases and 1 base, with 10 bases remaining between them. This CDR3 reads CASSYGGKNTEAFF. DNA of the CDR3: TGTGCCAGCAGTTACGGGGGAAAGAACACTGAAGCTTTCTTT.

The chain uses TRBV20-1 and TRBJ2-7; D not resolved. Germline CDR1 and CDR2: DFQATT and SNEGSKA (reference sequence). This CDR3 has 11 amino acids. CDR3 in amino acids: CSPHYLYEQYF. As DNA, the CDR3 is TGCAGCCCTCACTACCTCTACGAGCAGTACTTC.

The chain employs TRBV5-6 and TRBJ1-3, with 10 bases matching TRBD1. CDR3 length: 15 amino acids. The J segment lost 0 bases and the V segment lost 7 bases, leaving 4 bases of the junction unmatched. Per the germline V gene, CDR1 is SGHDT and CDR2 is YYEEEE. CDR3 DNA sequence: TGTGCCAGCGTGGACAGGGGGTCCTCTGGAAACACCATATATTTT. Translation: CASVDRGSSGNTIYF. The whole variable domain, remainder taken from reference TRBV5-6 and TRBJ1-3, is DAGVTQSPTHLIKTRGQQVTLRCSPKSGHDTVSWYQQALGQGPQFIFQYYEEEERQRGNFPDRFSGHQFPNYSSELNVNALLLGDSALYLCASVDRGSSGNTIYFGEGSWLTVV.

The chain employs TRBV19 and TRBJ1-4; D remains unclear. V shed 2 bases and J shed 0 bases, with 7 bases lying between them. Germline V gene lookup returns CDR1 LNHDA and CDR2 SQIVND (reference sequence). This CDR3 is 15 amino acids long. The CDR3 coding sequence is TGTGCCAGTAGTATAACCCGGACAACTAATGAAAAACTGTTTTTT. Encoded protein: CASSITRTTNEKLFF.

V is TRBV5-5 and J is TRBJ2-3; tentatively, D is TRBD2 (6 bases). V was cut by 2 bases and J by 5 bases, with 9 bases left in between. The CDR3 totals 13 residues. CDR1 and CDR2 from the germline V gene are SGHKS and YYEKEE (reference sequence). The CDR3 loop reads CASSFSGEDTQYF. The CDR3 nucleotides read TGTGCCAGCAGCTTCTCGGGGGAAGATACGCAGTATTTT.

The chain links TRBV15 to TRBJ1-4; D remains ambiguous. The V and J ends lost 1 base and 3 bases respectively, with 9 bases between them. CDR1 is LNHNV, CDR2 YYDKDF, per germline (reference sequence). The CDR3 has 15 amino acids. CDR3 region: CATSRVGDPNEKLFF. CDR3 bases: TGTGCCACCAGCAGAGTTGGGGATCCTAATGAAAAACTGTTTTTT.

The chain employs TRBV28 and TRBJ2-5, with TRBD2 identical over 8 bases. CDR3 length equals 17 residues. V was clipped by 7 bases and J by 5 bases; unmatched bases: 18. CDR1 and CDR2 (germline): MDHEN, SYDVKM. CDR3 nucleotide sequence: TGTGCCAGCACCCCGGGGGGGGAGGGCCACGGTGGGGAGACCCAGTACTTC. It specifies CASTPGGEGHGGETQYF.

The V call is TRBV10-3, the J call TRBJ2-2, with D possibly matching TRBD1 (6 bases). The CDR3 totals 15 residues. The V end lost 0 bases, the J end lost 1 base, and 6 bases lay between the germline ends. Germline CDR1 is ENHRY and CDR2 is SYGVKD. The CDR3 DNA reads as TGTGCCATCAGTGAGTCGACAGGGAACACCGGGGAGCTGTTTTTT. Its translation is CAISESTGNTGELFF.

The rearrangement joins TRBV28 to TRBJ1-5; tentative D call: TRBD1 (5 bases). This CDR3 is 14 amino acids long. V lost 5 bases, J lost 8 bases, and 16 bases lay in between. Germline V lookup: CDR1 MDHEN, CDR2 SYDVKM. As DNA, the CDR3 is TGTGCCAGCAGTCGGGGGGACCTTAGGGAGCCCCAGCATTTT. Translated: CASSRGDLREPQHF.

This rearrangement joins TRBV7-2 to TRBJ2-2; D remains ambiguous. This CDR3 has 16 residues. Trimming shortened V by 3 bases and J by 4 bases, and 15 bases separated the two germline ends. Looked up from germline, CDR1 is SGHTA and CDR2 is FQGNSA. The CDR3 coding sequence is TGTGCCAGCAGCTTTTGGGGTGGGATGGGCACCGGGGAGCTGTTTTTT. Protein sequence: CASSFWGGMGTGELFF. Using reference TRBV7-2 and TRBJ2-2 for the parts outside the CDR3, the full variable domain is GAGVSQSPSNKVTEKGKDVELRCDPISGHTALYWYRQSLGQGLEFLIYFQGNSAPDKSGLPSDRFSAERTGGSVSTLTIQRTQQEDSAVYLCASSFWGGMGTGELFFGEGSRLTVL.

The chain employs TRBV7-8 and TRBJ2-3; TRBD2 might be the D (5 bases). V was trimmed by 0 bases and J by 1 base, leaving 11 bases between them. The CDR3 consists of 16 residues. Germline V gene sequence: CDR1 SGHVS, CDR2 FQNEAQ. The CDR3 loop is CASSLARELGTDTQYF. DNA of the CDR3: TGTGCCAGCAGCTTAGCACGGGAATTGGGCACAGATACGCAGTATTTT.